This entry features one TCR beta chain sequence. This sample was included in a study of blood T cell repertoires in COVID-19. Background on the study: Acute and convalescent COVID-19 samples came from the United States, Italy and Spain.

Seattle researchers signed up patients amid active infection and tracked them longitudinally. In the original processing: By means of reference gene primer amplification, nucleated cell counts were estimated. Profiling relied on immunoSEQ multiplex PCR, and the TCRdb table lists in-frame clones only, not all of them. From that table come the V and J calls and clone size; the DNA was used to work out D and trimming. Of 250,000 to 350,000 clones detected, approximately 91% appear once; the ten largest clones hold roughly 10%. The germline gives CDR1 SQVTM, CDR2 ANQGSEA. Trimming took off 3 bases at V and 3 bases at J, with 16 bases between the two ends. The CDR3 is 15 amino acids.

This receptor was obtained from a woman between 25 and 40 years old with COVID-19, enrolled during active disease. The chain couples TRBV29-1 to TRBJ2-3, with D maybe TRBD1 (7 bases). The material sequenced was peripheral blood. CDR3 loop: CSVDGGAGGTDTQYF. CDR3 DNA: TGCAGCGTTGATGGAGGGGCAGGGGGTACAGATACGCAGTATTTT.